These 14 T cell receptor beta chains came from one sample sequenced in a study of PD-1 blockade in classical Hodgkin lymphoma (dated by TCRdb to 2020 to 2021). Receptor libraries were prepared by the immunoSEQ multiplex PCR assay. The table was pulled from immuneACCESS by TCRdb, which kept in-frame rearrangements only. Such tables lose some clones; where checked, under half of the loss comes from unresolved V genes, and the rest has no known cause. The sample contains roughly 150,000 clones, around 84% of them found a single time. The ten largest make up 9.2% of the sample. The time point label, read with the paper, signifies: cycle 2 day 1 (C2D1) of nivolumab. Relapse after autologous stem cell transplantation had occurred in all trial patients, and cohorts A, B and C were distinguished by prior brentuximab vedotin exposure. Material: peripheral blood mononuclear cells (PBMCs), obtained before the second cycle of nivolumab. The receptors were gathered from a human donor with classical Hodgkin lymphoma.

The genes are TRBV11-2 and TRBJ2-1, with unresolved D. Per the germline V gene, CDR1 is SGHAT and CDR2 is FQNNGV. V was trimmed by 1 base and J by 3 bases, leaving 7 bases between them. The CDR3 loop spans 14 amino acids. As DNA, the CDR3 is TGTGCCAGCAGCTTAGGCTCCAGCTACAATGAGCAGTTCTTC. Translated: CASSLGSSYNEQFF. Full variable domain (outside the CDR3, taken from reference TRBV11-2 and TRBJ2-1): EAGVAQSPRYKIIEKRQSVAFWCNPISGHATLYWYQQILGQGPKLLIQFQNNGVVDDSQLPKDRFSAERLKGVDSTLKIQPAKLEDSAVYLCASSLGSSYNEQFFGPGTRLTVL.

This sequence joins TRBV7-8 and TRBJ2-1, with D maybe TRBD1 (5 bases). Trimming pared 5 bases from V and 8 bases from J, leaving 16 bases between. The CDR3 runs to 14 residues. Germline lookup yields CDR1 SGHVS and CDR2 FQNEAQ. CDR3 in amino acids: CASSINRPWDEQFF. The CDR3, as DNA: TGTGCCAGCAGCATAAACAGGCCGTGGGATGAGCAGTTCTTC.

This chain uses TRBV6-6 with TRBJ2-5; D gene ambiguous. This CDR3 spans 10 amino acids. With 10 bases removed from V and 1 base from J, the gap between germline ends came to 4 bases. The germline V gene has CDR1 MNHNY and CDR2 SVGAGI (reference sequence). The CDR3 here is CATSQETQYF. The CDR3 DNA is TGTGCCACCTCCCAAGAGACCCAGTACTTC.

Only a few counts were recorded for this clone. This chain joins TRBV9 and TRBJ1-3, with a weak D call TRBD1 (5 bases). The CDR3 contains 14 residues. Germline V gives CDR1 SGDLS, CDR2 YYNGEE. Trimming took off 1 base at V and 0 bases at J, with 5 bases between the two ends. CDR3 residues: CASSVQGSGNTIYF. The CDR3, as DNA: TGTGCCAGCAGCGTACAGGGCTCTGGAAACACCATATATTTT. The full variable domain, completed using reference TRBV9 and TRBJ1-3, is DSGVTQTPKHLITATGQRVTLRCSPRSGDLSVYWYQQSLDQGLQFLIQYYNGEERAKGNILERFSAQQFPDLHSELNLSSLELGDSALYFCASSVQGSGNTIYFGEGSWLTVV.

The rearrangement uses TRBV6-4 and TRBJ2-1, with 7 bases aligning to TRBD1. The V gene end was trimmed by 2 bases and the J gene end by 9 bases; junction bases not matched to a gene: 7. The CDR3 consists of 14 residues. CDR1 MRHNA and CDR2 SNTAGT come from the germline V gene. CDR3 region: CASSDEQGFAEQFF. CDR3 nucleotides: TGTGCCAGCAGTGACGAACAGGGGTTTGCTGAGCAGTTCTTC.

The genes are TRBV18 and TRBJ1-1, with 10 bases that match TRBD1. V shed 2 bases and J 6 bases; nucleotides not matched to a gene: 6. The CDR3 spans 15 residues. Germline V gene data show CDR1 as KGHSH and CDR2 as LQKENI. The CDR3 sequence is CASSPRQGANAEAFF. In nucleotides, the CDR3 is TGTGCCAGCTCACCAAGACAGGGGGCTAACGCTGAAGCTTTCTTT.

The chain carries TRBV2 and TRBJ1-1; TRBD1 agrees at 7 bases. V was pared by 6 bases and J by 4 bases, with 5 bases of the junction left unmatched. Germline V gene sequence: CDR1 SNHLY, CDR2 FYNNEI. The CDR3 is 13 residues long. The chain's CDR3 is CASRWAGGTEAFF. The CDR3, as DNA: TGTGCCAGCAGATGGGCAGGGGGCACTGAAGCTTTCTTT.

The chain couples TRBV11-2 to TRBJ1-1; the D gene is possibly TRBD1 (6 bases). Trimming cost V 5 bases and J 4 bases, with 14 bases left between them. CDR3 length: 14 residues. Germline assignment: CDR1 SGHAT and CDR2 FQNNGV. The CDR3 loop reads CASSALRTVTEAFF. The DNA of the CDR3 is TGTGCCAGCAGCGCCCTACGGACAGTCACTGAAGCTTTCTTT.

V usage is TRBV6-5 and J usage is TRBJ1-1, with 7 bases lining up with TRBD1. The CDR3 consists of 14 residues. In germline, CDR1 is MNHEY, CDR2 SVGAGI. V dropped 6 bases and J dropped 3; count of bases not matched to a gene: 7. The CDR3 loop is CASSLDRADTEAFF. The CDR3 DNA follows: TGTGCCAGCAGCCTCGACAGGGCGGACACTGAAGCTTTCTTT.

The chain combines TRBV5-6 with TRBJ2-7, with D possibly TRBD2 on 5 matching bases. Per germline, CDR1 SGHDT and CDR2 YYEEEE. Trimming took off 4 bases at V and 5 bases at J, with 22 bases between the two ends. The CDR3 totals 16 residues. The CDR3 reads CASSTLGLTSRDEQYF. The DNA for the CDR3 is TGTGCCAGCAGCACGCTTGGTCTCACTAGTCGCGACGAGCAGTACTTC.

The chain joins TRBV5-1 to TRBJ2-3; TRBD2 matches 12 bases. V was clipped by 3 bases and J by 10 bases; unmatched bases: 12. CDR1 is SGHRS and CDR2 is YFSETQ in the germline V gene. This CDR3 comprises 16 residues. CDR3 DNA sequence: TGCGCCAGCAGCTCGGGGACGACTAGCGGGAGTCAAGCGCAGTATTTT. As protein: CASSSGTTSGSQAQYF.

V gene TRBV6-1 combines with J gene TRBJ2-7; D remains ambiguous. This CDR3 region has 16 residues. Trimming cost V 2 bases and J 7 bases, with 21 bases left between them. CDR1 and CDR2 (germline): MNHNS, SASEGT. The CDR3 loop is CASSERKNSPSREQYF. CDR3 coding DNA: TGTGCCAGCAGTGAACGGAAGAACTCACCCTCGAGAGAGCAGTACTTC.

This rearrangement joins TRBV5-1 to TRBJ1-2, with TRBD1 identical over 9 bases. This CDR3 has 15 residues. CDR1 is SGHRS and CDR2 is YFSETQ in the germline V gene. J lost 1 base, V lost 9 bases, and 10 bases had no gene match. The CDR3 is CATRTGVSFNYGYTF. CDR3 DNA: TGCGCCACCCGGACAGGGGTTTCTTTTAACTATGGCTACACCTTC. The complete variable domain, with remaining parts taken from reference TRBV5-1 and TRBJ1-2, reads KAGVTQTPRYLIKTRGQQVTLSCSPISGHRSVSWYQQTPGQGLQFLFEYFSETQRNKGNFPGRFSGRQFSNSRSEMNVSTLELGDSALYLCATRTGVSFNYGYTFGSGTRLTVV.

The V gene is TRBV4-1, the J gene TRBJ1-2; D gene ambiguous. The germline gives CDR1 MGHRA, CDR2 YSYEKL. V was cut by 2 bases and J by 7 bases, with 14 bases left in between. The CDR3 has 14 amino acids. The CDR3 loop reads CASSQWWVGSGYTF. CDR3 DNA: TGCGCCAGCAGCCAATGGTGGGTGGGTTCTGGCTACACCTTC.